Listed below are T cell receptor beta chains from one sample, sequenced in a study of neurological immune-mediated disorders. MiXCR, run by TCRdb on the 5' RACE reads, gives a single entry per CDR3 protein. The top ten clones hold 45% to 50% of a sample with about 21,000 distinct CDR3 sequences, around 6.2% of them seen once. The sample comprised CD8+ T cells from blood. The receptors derive from a young man in good health. The CDR3 runs from the conserved cysteine through the conserved F or W. D genes are given only for firm matches. The size field is filled for only some rows; it gives once, few, many or a size class.

TRBV12-3/TRBV12-4	TRBJ2-7	.	.	CAISGYEQYF	TGTGCCATCAGTGGATACGAGCAGTACTTC
TRBV5-1	TRBJ1-1	many	.	CASSLGTQNTEAFF	TGCGCCAGCAGCTTAGGGACACAGAACACTGAAGCTTTCTTT
TRBV6-2/TRBV6-3	TRBJ1-2	.	.	CASSHGGEGYTF	TGTGCCAGCTCGCACGGGGGTGAAGGCTACACCTTC
TRBV12-3/TRBV12-4	TRBJ2-2	many	.	CASRAANTGELFF	TGTGCCAGCCGGGCCGCGAACACCGGGGAGCTGTTTTTT
TRBV7-9	TRBJ2-7	many	.	CASGGYEQYF	TGTGCCAGCGGGGGATACGAGCAGTACTTC
TRBV29-1	TRBJ2-5	many	TRBD1	CSVPGTEGTQETQYF	TGCAGCGTGCCCGGGACAGAGGGGACCCAAGAGACCCAGTACTTC
TRBV5-4	TRBJ2-2	few	.	CASSPESPQGELFF	TGTGCCAGCTCCCCAGAATCCCCACAAGGGGAGCTGTTTTTT
TRBV29-1	TRBJ2-7	many	.	CSVAVGGTGTYEQYF	TGCAGCGTTGCGGTCGGAGGGACTGGCACCTACGAGCAGTACTTC
TRBV7-6	TRBJ1-4	many	TRBD1	CASSPEATGGREKLFF	TGTGCCAGCAGCCCGGAGGCGACAGGGGGAAGAGAAAAACTGTTTTTT
TRBV27	TRBJ1-1	many	.	CASGTGLRAFF	TGTGCCAGCGGCACAGGGTTGAGGGCTTTCTTT
TRBV16	TRBJ1-1	many	.	CASSQSGESEAFF	TGTGCCAGCAGCCAATCGGGGGAATCTGAAGCTTTCTTT
TRBV18	TRBJ2-1	many	TRBD1	CASSPDRAYNEQFF	TGTGCCAGCTCACCGGACAGGGCCTACAATGAGCAGTTCTTC
TRBV6-5	TRBJ1-2	many	.	CASSYYGERKGDYGYTF	TGTGCCAGCAGTTACTACGGGGAAAGGAAAGGGGACTATGGCTACACCTTC
TRBV6-5	TRBJ1-5	many	TRBD1	CASGIGQGNQPQHF	TGTGCCAGCGGTATAGGACAGGGTAATCAGCCCCAGCATTTT
TRBV20-1	TRBJ2-7	.	TRBD2	CSASPLASGDTYEQYF	TGCAGTGCTAGCCCCCTCGCTAGCGGTGATACCTACGAGCAGTACTTC
TRBV5-6	TRBJ1-4	.	.	CASSFGSLVGGLFF	TGTGCCAGCAGCTTCGGCTCTCTAGTCGGCGGACTGTTTTTT
TRBV5-6	TRBJ1-1	many	.	CASSSKMHTEAFF	TGTGCCAGCAGCTCCAAGATGCACACTGAAGCTTTCTTT
TRBV25-1	TRBJ1-1	many	TRBD1	CASISTGEMNTEAFF	TGTGCCAGCATATCGACAGGGGAAATGAACACTGAAGCTTTCTTT
TRBV7-2	TRBJ2-7	many	.	CASGPGIFYEQYF	TGTGCCAGCGGCCCAGGGATTTTCTACGAGCAGTACTTC
TRBV24-1	TRBJ2-1	many	.	CATSDGPGSGYSYNEQFF	TGTGCCACCAGTGATGGCCCGGGGAGCGGATACTCCTACAATGAGCAGTTCTTC
TRBV12-3/TRBV12-4	TRBJ1-1	once	.	CASSLAGDVEAFF	TGTGCCAGCAGTTTAGCGGGGGACGTCGAAGCTTTCTTT
TRBV7-9	TRBJ1-2	many	TRBD1	CASSRDSNYGYTF	TGTGCCAGCAGCCGGGACAGCAACTATGGCTACACCTTC
TRBV4-1	TRBJ2-6	.	.	CASSQVGCVLTF	TGTGCCAGCAGCCAAGTAGGATGCGTCCTGACTTTC